This record concerns one T cell receptor beta chain sequence. Germline values: CDR1 LGHNA, CDR2 YSLEER. V was shortened by 0 bases and J by 9 bases, with 15 bases between the two germline ends. The CDR3 loop spans 15 amino acids. Ages ranged from about 18 to 89 years, with residence in fewer than 25 US areas. Assignment of participants to cohorts was predicated upon participant-reported clinical history. The data were produced by immunoSEQ multiplex PCR, yet TCRdb's version contains in-frame clones alone and is incomplete. The table shows nearly 250,000 clones, with 65% to 90% occurring only once. The sample originates from a study of blood T cell repertoires in COVID-19. Study-wide background: T cells, B-cell-depleted T cells, or PBMCs supplied cDNA or gDNA.

Sequencing input: PBMCs or T cells enriched from blood (not recorded which). The clonotype was recovered from a woman in her 50s with acute COVID-19. This chain links TRBV4-3 with TRBJ2-1; perhaps TRBD1 as D (5 bases). This CDR3 reads CASSQDPTGTGEQFF. CDR3 in DNA: TGCGCCAGCAGCCAAGATCCAACAGGCACAGGTGAGCAGTTCTTC.